The 20 T cell receptor beta chains listed next were all sequenced from one sample in a study of CD8+CD57+ T cells in acquired aplastic anemia. The template for TCR beta VDJ and CDR3 sequence profiling was genomic DNA. TCRdb re-called the reads with MiXCR, one entry per CDR3 protein. Of 250,000 or so distinct CDR3 sequences in the sample, about 44% were seen once. CD8+CD57+ cell expansion had been shown by flow cytometry in patients chosen for sequencing. The sequenced sample was sorted CD4+, CD8+, or CD8+CD57+ T cells (not recorded which) from PBMCs. The receptor source for this set is a human donor with aplastic anemia.

V is TRBV6-5 and J is TRBJ2-2; 8 bases agree with TRBD2. J was trimmed by 5 bases and V by 0 bases; bases with no gene match: 5. CDR3 size: 16 residues. The V gene's germline CDR1 is MNHEY and CDR2 SVGAGI. In DNA, the CDR3 is TGTGCCAGCAGTTACTCGAAGGCTAGCGGGACCGGGGAGCTGTTTTTT. Its protein is CASSYSKASGTGELFF.

V usage is TRBV29-1 and J usage is TRBJ1-1; TRBD1 might be the D (5 bases). With 0 bases removed from V and 2 bases from J, the gap between germline ends came to 10 bases. This CDR3 has 14 amino acids. Germline V CDR1 and CDR2: SQVTM, ANQGSEA. The CDR3 reads CSVEDRGTNTEAFF. The CDR3 DNA reads TGCAGCGTTGAAGACCGCGGGACCAACACTGAAGCTTTCTTT.

The chain is built from TRBV7-2 and TRBJ2-7, with D maybe TRBD1 (5 bases). Germline CDR1 reads SGHTA; CDR2 reads FQGNSA. Trimming cost V 0 bases and J 3 bases, with 9 bases left between them. This CDR3 has 14 residues. The CDR3 spells CASSLAAGHYEQYF. The CDR3 nucleotides are TGTGCCAGCAGCTTAGCGGCAGGGCACTACGAGCAGTACTTC.

The chain recombines TRBV7-8 with TRBJ2-3; D ambiguous. V was trimmed by 1 base and J by 5 bases, leaving 10 bases between them. The CDR3 length is 14 residues. Per the germline V gene, CDR1 is SGHVS and CDR2 is FQNEAQ. This CDR3 reads CASSLDLLRDTQYF. CDR3 sequence (DNA): TGTGCCAGCAGCTTAGACCTCCTAAGAGATACGCAGTATTTT.

This clonotype was counted between two and nine times. The rearrangement uses TRBV28 and TRBJ1-4; weak D call: TRBD1 (5 bases). The V gene lost 5 bases and the J gene lost 8 bases, with 15 bases spanning the gap. The V gene's germline CDR1 is MDHEN and CDR2 SYDVKM. This CDR3 contains 14 residues. As DNA, the CDR3 is TGTGCCAGCAGTAGCCCCAGGGAGCGGGAAAAACTGTTTTTT. Protein product: CASSSPREREKLFF.

The rearrangement links TRBV20-1 to TRBJ1-1, with D possibly being TRBD1 (5 bases). The CDR3 length is 14 residues. Trimming took off 1 base at V and 0 bases at J, with 9 bases between the two ends. CDR1 is DFQATT, CDR2 SNEGSKA, per germline (reference sequence). This CDR3 is CSARAGGVNTEAFF. The CDR3 DNA is TGCAGTGCTAGAGCTGGGGGGGTGAACACTGAAGCTTTCTTT.

This clonotype was detected many times. V usage is TRBV6-1 and J usage is TRBJ2-1; 9 bases are a match to TRBD1. Germline V gives CDR1 MNHNS, CDR2 SASEGT. V lost 3 bases to trimming and J lost 8 bases; unmatched junction nucleotides: 11. This CDR3 comprises 16 residues. The CDR3 nucleotides read TGTGCCAGCAGTGAGCATACCGGGACAGGGCACGATGAGCAGTTCTTC. Its protein product is CASSEHTGTGHDEQFF.

The chain carries TRBV12-3 or TRBV12-4 and TRBJ1-5, with D unresolved. The CDR3 runs 9 residues. Trimming pared 7 bases from V and 5 bases from J, leaving 0 bases between. CDR3 DNA: TGTGCCAGCAATCAGCCCCAGCATTTT. Its protein is CASNQPQHF.

Notes on this clonotype: This may be a read error, as it is one base from a much larger clone. V usage is TRBV2 and J usage is TRBJ2-4, with 15 nucleotides matching TRBD2. From germline, CDR1 is SNHLY and CDR2 FYNNEI. The CDR3 covers 16 residues. This CDR3 reads CASSRTSGRAKNVQYF. The CDR3 region has the DNA TGTGCCAGCAGTCGGACTAGCGGGAGGGCCAAAAACGTTCAGTACTTC.

The chain carries TRBV10-2 and TRBJ1-1; maybe TRBD1 (5 bases). Per germline, CDR1 WSHSY and CDR2 SAAADI. Trimming left V 1 base short and J 8 bases short, with 11 bases between. This CDR3 contains 13 residues. CDR3 sequence: CASSEYGRGEAFF. CDR3 sequence (DNA): TGCGCCAGCAGTGAGTATGGTAGGGGCGAAGCTTTCTTT.

The CDR3 sequence: CASSRDLGGSADEQYF. In nucleotides, the CDR3 is TGTGCCAGCAGCCGAGATTTGGGGGGGTCGGCGGACGAGCAGTACTTC. V usage is TRBV19 and J usage is TRBJ2-7, with 7 bases identical to TRBD2. The CDR3 covers 16 residues. With 9 bases clipped from V and 5 bases from J, the junction kept 19 bases outside the gene matches. Germline V gene data show CDR1 as LNHDA and CDR2 as SQIVND (reference sequence).

This clonotype was observed once. The V gene is TRBV29-1, the J gene TRBJ2-1; D unclear. V was cut by 3 bases and J by 1 base, with 10 bases left in between. CDR3 size: 14 residues. The germline V gene encodes CDR1 SQVTM and CDR2 ANQGSEA. CDR3: CSVEVGRSYNEQFF. The CDR3 nucleotides read TGCAGCGTTGAGGTGGGCAGGTCCTACAATGAGCAGTTCTTC.

This clonotype was observed many times. The chain links TRBV10-3 to TRBJ2-7, with 7 bases fitting TRBD2. The trim removed 5 bases at V and 2 bases at J, leaving 6 bases unmatched. The germline V gene encodes CDR1 ENHRY and CDR2 SYGVKD. The CDR3 covers 14 residues. The CDR3 loop reads CAISSAGVPYEQYF. For the CDR3, the DNA is TGTGCCATCAGTTCGGCGGGAGTCCCCTACGAGCAGTACTTC.

This chain connects TRBV10-3 to TRBJ2-7; possible D gene TRBD1, 5 bases. This CDR3 has 11 residues. Looked up from germline, CDR1 is ENHRY and CDR2 is SYGVKD. The V end lost 10 bases, the J end lost 5 bases, and 12 bases lay between the germline ends. The CDR3 loop is CARSRVNEQYV. CDR3 coding DNA: TGTGCCAGAAGCAGGGTAAACGAGCAGTACGTC.

The chain uses TRBV9 and TRBJ2-1; the match to TRBD2 covers 7 bases. Germline loops: CDR1 SGDLS, CDR2 YYNGEE. V gave up 2 bases and J gave up 10 bases; unmatched junction bases: 9. This CDR3 is built from 14 residues. The CDR3 loop is CASSVASGEVEQFF. CDR3 sequence (DNA): TGTGCCAGCAGCGTTGCAAGCGGGGAAGTCGAGCAGTTCTTC. Complete variable domain (other parts from reference TRBV9 and TRBJ2-1): DSGVTQTPKHLITATGQRVTLRCSPRSGDLSVYWYQQSLDQGLQFLIQYYNGEERAKGNILERFSAQQFPDLHSELNLSSLELGDSALYFCASSVASGEVEQFFGPGTRLTVL.

The V and J genes are TRBV20-1 and TRBJ2-3, with D perhaps TRBD1 (6 bases). Germline CDR1 reads DFQATT; CDR2 reads SNEGSKA (reference sequence). This CDR3 has 17 residues. Trimming removed 4 bases from V and 3 bases from J, with 23 bases in between. CDR3 coding DNA: TGCAGTGCTAACTATATTATGCAGGGACAAGGAACAGATACGCAGTATTTT. Translated, it gives CSANYIMQGQGTDTQYF.

This clonotype was picked up many times. The J gene is TRBJ1-6, the V gene TRBV4-2; D not certain. Germline V gene lookup returns CDR1 LGHNA and CDR2 YNFKEQ. V lost 0 bases to trimming and J lost 5 bases, with 11 bases between them. This CDR3 contains 16 residues. CDR3 sequence (DNA): TGTGCCAGCAGCCAAGACCCCGGGAGAGATAATTCACCCCTCCACTTT. This translates into CASSQDPGRDNSPLHF.

The CDR3 reads CASSERGHTEAFF. CDR3 DNA: TGTGCCAGCAGCGAGCGGGGGCACACTGAAGCTTTCTTT. The chain has TRBV9 and TRBJ1-1, with D perhaps matching TRBD1 (6 bases). The CDR3 runs 13 residues. V was clipped by 3 bases and J by 3 bases, with 9 bases between them. CDR1 is SGDLS and CDR2 is YYNGEE in the germline V gene.

CDR3 amino acids: CASSWGLARNEQYF. In nucleotides, the CDR3 is TGTGCCAGCAGCTGGGGACTAGCGCGCAATGAGCAGTATTTT. The chain employs TRBV9 and TRBJ2-3, with TRBD2 identical over 10 bases. This CDR3 region has 14 residues. J gave up 11 bases and V 4 bases, and 10 bases lay outside the gene matches. CDR1 and CDR2 (germline): SGDLS, YYNGEE.

There are many counts of this clonotype. V is TRBV19 and J is TRBJ2-5; 10 bases match TRBD1. Germline loops: CDR1 LNHDA, CDR2 SQIVND (reference sequence). J lost 5 bases, V lost 6 bases, and 9 bases had no gene match. This CDR3 contains 15 residues. For the CDR3, the DNA is TGTGCCAGTAGCAAGCCGGGACAGGGGAAGGAGACCCAGTACTTC. This translates into CASSKPGQGKETQYF.